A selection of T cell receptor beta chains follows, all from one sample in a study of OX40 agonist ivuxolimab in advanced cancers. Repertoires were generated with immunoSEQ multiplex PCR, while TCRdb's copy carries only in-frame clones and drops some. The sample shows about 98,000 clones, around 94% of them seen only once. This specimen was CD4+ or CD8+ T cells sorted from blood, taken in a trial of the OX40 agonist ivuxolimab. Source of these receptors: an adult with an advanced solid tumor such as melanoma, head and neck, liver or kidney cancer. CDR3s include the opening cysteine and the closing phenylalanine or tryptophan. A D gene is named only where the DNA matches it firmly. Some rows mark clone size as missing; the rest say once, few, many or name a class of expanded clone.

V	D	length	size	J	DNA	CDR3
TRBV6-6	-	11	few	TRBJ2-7	TGTGCCAGCAGGGTCGGTTTCGAGCAGTACTTC	CASRVGFEQYF
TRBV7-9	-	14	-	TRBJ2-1	TGTGCCAGCAGCTGGGGACGTGAGCACAGTGAGCAGTTCTTC	CASSWGREHSEQFF
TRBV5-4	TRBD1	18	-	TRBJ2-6	TGTGCCAGCAGCTTGGCCGGACAGGGGATAACTGGGGCCAACGTCCTGACTTTC	CASSLAGQGITGANVLTF
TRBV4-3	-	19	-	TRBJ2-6	TGCGCCAGCAGCCTAAGCTCTGGGCACATCCTCTCTGGGGCCAACGTCCTGACTTTC	CASSLSSGHILSGANVLTF
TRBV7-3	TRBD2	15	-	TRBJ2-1	TGTGCCAGCAGCGTCGGGACTAGCGGCTACAATGAGCAGTTCTTC	CASSVGTSGYNEQFF
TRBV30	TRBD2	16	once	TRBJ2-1	TGTGCCTGGGCTAAGTGGGGTAGAGCGGGAGGCCATGAGCAGTTCTTC	CAWAKWGRAGGHEQFF
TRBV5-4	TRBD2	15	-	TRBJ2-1	TGTGCCAGCAGTCCAGCGGGAGGGCTCTACAATGAGCAGTTCTTC	CASSPAGGLYNEQFF
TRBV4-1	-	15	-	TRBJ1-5	TGCGCCAGCAGCCAAGGTGTTGGGGGCAATCAGCCCCAGCATTTT	CASSQGVGGNQPQHF
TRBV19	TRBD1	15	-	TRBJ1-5	TGTGCCAGTAGCCCATTGCAGGGGGCCAATCAGCCCCAGCATTTT	CASSPLQGANQPQHF
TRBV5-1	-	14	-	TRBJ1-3	TGCGCCAGCAGCGGAGCCTCCTCTGGAAACACCATATATTTT	CASSGASSGNTIYF
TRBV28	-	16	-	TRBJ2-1	TGTGCCAGCAGTCCGCCGGGACAAGTTTTCTACAATGAGCAGTTCTTC	CASSPPGQVFYNEQFF
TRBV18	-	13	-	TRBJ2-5	TGTGCCAGCTCACCGGGATTACAAGAGACCCAGTACTTC	CASSPGLQETQYF
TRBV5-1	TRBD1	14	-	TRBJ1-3	TGCGCCAGCAGTCCGACAGGGGGTGGAAACACCATATATTTT	CASSPTGGGNTIYF
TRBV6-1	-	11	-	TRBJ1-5	TGTGCCAGCAGTGAGTATCAGCCCCAGCATTTT	CASSEYQPQHF
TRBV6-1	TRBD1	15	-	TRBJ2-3	TGTGCCAGCAGATACGGGACAGTACGCACAGATACGCAGTATTTT	CASRYGTVRTDTQYF
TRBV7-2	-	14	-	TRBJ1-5	TGTGCCAGCAGCGTTACAGGGTCCAATCAGCCCCAGCATTTT	CASSVTGSNQPQHF
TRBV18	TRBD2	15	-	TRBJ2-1	TGTGCCAGCTCACGCAGGACTAGCGGGAACAATGAGCAGTTCTTC	CASSRRTSGNNEQFF
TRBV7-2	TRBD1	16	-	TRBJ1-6	TGTGCCAGCAGCTCCGACAGGGGCCGAGTTAATTCACCCCTCCACTTT	CASSSDRGRVNSPLHF
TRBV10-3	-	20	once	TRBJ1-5	TGTGCCATCAGTGAGTTTCAGGCGGAGCCATCTCTGATAAGCAATCAGCCCCAGCATTTT	CAISEFQAEPSLISNQPQHF
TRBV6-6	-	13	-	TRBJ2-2	TGTGCCAGCAGTTACAGGGCTCCCGGGGAGCTGTTTTTT	CASSYRAPGELFF
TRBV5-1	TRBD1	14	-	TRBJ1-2	TGCGCCAGCACACCCGGGACAGGGATCTATGGCTACACCTTC	CASTPGTGIYGYTF
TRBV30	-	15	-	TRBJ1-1	TGTGCCTGGAGTCCGGTGGGGGGAGTTAACACTGAAGCTTTCTTT	CAWSPVGGVNTEAFF
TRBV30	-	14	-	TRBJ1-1	TGTGCCTGGAGTGATCAGGCCAGGGCGACTGAAGCTTTCTTT	CAWSDQARATEAFF
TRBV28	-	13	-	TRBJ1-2	TGTGCCAGCGCTCCCGGGGGATTCTATGGCTACACCTTC	CASAPGGFYGYTF
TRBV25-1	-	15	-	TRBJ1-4	TGTGCCAGCAGTGATTCCGGGGCAACTAATGAAAAACTGTTTTTT	CASSDSGATNEKLFF
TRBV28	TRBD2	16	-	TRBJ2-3	TGTGCCAGCAGTTTGGGTGCGGGGGGAGGGACAGATACGCAGTATTTT	CASSLGAGGGTDTQYF
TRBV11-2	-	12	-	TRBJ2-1	TGTGCCAGCAGCTTTTCCCGGAATGAGCAGTTCTTC	CASSFSRNEQFF
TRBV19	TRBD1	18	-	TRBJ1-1	TGTGCCAGTAGTATTATATTGCATGGGACAGGCGGGAACACTGAAGCTTTCTTT	CASSIILHGTGGNTEAFF
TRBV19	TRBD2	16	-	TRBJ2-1	TGTGCCAGTAGTATTTGGCCTAGCGGGCCTTACAATGAGCAGTTCTTC	CASSIWPSGPYNEQFF
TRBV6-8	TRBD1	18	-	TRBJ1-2	TGTGCCAGCAGTTATTATGGGGACGGAGGGGGCATTAACTATGGCTACACCTTC	CASSYYGDGGGINYGYTF
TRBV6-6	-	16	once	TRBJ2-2	TGTGCCAGCAGTTACTCTTGGGGACCCTCCGCCGGGGAGCTGTTTTTT	CASSYSWGPSAGELFF
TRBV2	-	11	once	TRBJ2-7	TGTGCCAGCAGCCATACCCACGAGCAGTACTTC	CASSHTHEQYF
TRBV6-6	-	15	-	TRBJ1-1	TGTGCCAGCGAACGGTGGGGGGGAATGAACACTGAAGCTTTCTTT	CASERWGGMNTEAFF